The 26 T cell receptor beta chains listed next were all sequenced from one sample in a study of cytomegalovirus exposure and HLA in healthy donors. In the PCR, 60 Vbeta and 13 Jbeta primers were used. The data were produced by immunoSEQ multiplex PCR, yet TCRdb's version contains in-frame clones alone and is incomplete. This sample has 150,000 to 200,000 clones, with 77% found just once. The sample comprised PBMCs. The receptors here all came from a female donor in good health and CMV-seronegative.

The V and J genes are TRBV6-6 and TRBJ2-3; the match to TRBD1 covers 10 bases. With 6 bases clipped from V and 4 bases from J, the junction kept 4 bases outside the gene matches. The CDR3 is made up of 14 amino acids. Germline V lookup: CDR1 MNHNY, CDR2 SVGAGI (reference sequence). The CDR3 spells CASRIGQGADTQYF. CDR3 nucleotide sequence: TGTGCCAGCAGGATAGGACAGGGGGCAGATACGCAGTATTTT.

The chain is built from TRBV20-1 and TRBJ1-1; D remains ambiguous. Germline values: CDR1 DFQATT, CDR2 SNEGSKA (reference sequence). The CDR3 consists of 11 residues. With 5 bases removed from V and 3 bases from J, the gap between germline ends came to 7 bases. DNA for the CDR3: TGCAGTGCTTTGTTCGACACTGAAGCTTTCTTT. This gives the protein CSALFDTEAFF.

The J gene is TRBJ2-3, the V gene TRBV23-1, with D possibly being TRBD2 (6 bases). TRBV23-1 is annotated as an ORF whose role is uncertain. The CDR3 loop spans 16 amino acids. The V end was cut by 1 base, the J end by 0 bases, with 11 bases between. The CDR3 sequence: CASSQWDSSSTDTQYF. The CDR3 DNA is TGCGCCAGCAGTCAATGGGACTCCTCTAGCACAGATACGCAGTATTTT.

The chain couples TRBV29-1 to TRBJ2-5; the D is unclear. Trimming removed 6 bases at V and 4 bases at J, with 15 bases between. CDR1 and CDR2 (germline): SQVTM, ANQGSEA. CDR3 length equals 13 residues. The CDR3 bases are TGCAGCGTGGAGACCGGATTGGGAGAGACCCAGTACTTC. The encoded protein is CSVETGLGETQYF. Complete variable domain (other parts from reference TRBV29-1 and TRBJ2-5): SAVISQKPSRDICQRGTSLTIQCQVDSQVTMMFWYRQQPGQSLTLIATANQGSEATYESGFVIDKFPISRPNLTFSTLTVSNMSPEDSSIYLCSVETGLGETQYFGPGTRLLVL.

The chain has TRBV6-5 and TRBJ1-5; 10 nucleotides line up with TRBD1. The length of the CDR3 is 14 residues. Per germline, CDR1 MNHEY and CDR2 SVGAGI. V lost 5 bases and J lost 7; bases outside the gene matches: 5. CDR3 sequence reads: CASSGTGAKQPQHF. In DNA form, the CDR3 reads TGTGCCAGCAGTGGGACAGGGGCCAAACAGCCCCAGCATTTT.

The gene calls are TRBV12-5 and TRBJ2-1, with 11 bases lining up with TRBD2. The CDR3 is 15 amino acids. Germline V lookup: CDR1 LGHNT, CDR2 FRNRAP. After removal of 5 bases from V and 0 bases from J, the junction contained 0 bases not matched to a gene. CDR3: CASGTSGSSYNEQFF. DNA for the CDR3: TGTGCTAGTGGTACTAGCGGGAGCTCCTACAATGAGCAGTTCTTC.

This rearrangement joins TRBV2 to TRBJ1-5; TRBD1 is a possible D gene (6 bases). Per germline, CDR1 SNHLY and CDR2 FYNNEI. The CDR3 consists of 14 residues. V lost 6 bases, J lost 2 bases, and 11 bases lay in between. The CDR3 sequence: CASRVRQGNQPQHF. CDR3 bases: TGTGCCAGCAGGGTTAGACAGGGCAATCAGCCCCAGCATTTT.

This clone was detected only once. Other DNA sequences in this sample translate to the same CDR3. This rearrangement joins TRBV4-1 to TRBJ2-7; D possibly corresponds to TRBD2 (6 bases). V lost 1 base to trimming and J lost 2 bases, with 12 bases between them. The CDR3 is made up of 15 amino acids. Germline assignment: CDR1 MGHRA and CDR2 YSYEKL. CDR3 protein: CASSQAGTGTYEQYF. DNA of the CDR3: TGCGCCAGCAGCCAAGCTGGGACTGGGACCTACGAGCAGTACTTC.

The chain couples TRBV6-1 to TRBJ1-1; D may be TRBD1 (6 bases). In germline, CDR1 is MNHNS, CDR2 SASEGT. The CDR3 is 15 amino acids. Between the trimmed V and J ends, which lost 5 bases and 5 bases, there was a span of 18 bases. This CDR3 reads CASSTQDRPETEAFF. For the CDR3, the DNA is TGTGCCAGCAGTACCCAAGACAGGCCGGAGACTGAAGCTTTCTTT.

The rearrangement uses TRBV7-2 and TRBJ2-3, with TRBD1 identical over 9 bases. The CDR3 runs to 16 residues. Germline assignment: CDR1 SGHTA and CDR2 FQGNSA. J lost 5 bases, V lost 2 bases, and 8 bases had no gene match. The CDR3 protein is CASSLTGGAGRDTQYF. The DNA of the CDR3 is TGTGCCAGCAGCTTAACAGGGGGCGCGGGTCGAGATACGCAGTATTTT. The full variable domain, rest sourced from reference TRBV7-2 and TRBJ2-3, is GAGVSQSPSNKVTEKGKDVELRCDPISGHTALYWYRQSLGQGLEFLIYFQGNSAPDKSGLPSDRFSAERTGGSVSTLTIQRTQQEDSAVYLCASSLTGGAGRDTQYFGPGTRLTVL.

V gene TRBV7-3 combines with J gene TRBJ2-3, with 8 bases that match TRBD2. This CDR3 region has 14 residues. CDR1 and CDR2 (germline): SGHTA, FQGTGA. The junction had 7 bases not matched to a gene; V was cut back by 5 bases and J by 6 bases. The CDR3 DNA sequence: TGTGCCAGCAGCCCTAGCGGGTGGGGGGATACGCAGTATTTT. Encoded protein: CASSPSGWGDTQYF.

The rearrangement joins TRBV7-2 to TRBJ2-7; 13 bases are a match to TRBD2. V shed 5 bases, J shed 7 bases, and the junction held 11 bases outside the gene matches. The CDR3 runs 16 residues. Germline-derived CDR1 and CDR2 are SGHTA and FQGNSA. CDR3 sequence: CASSTHLGLAGVEQYF. DNA for the CDR3: TGTGCCAGCAGCACACACTTAGGACTAGCGGGGGTTGAGCAGTACTTC. Combining the CDR3 with reference TRBV7-2 and TRBJ2-7 gives the whole variable domain GAGVSQSPSNKVTEKGKDVELRCDPISGHTALYWYRQSLGQGLEFLIYFQGNSAPDKSGLPSDRFSAERTGGSVSTLTIQRTQQEDSAVYLCASSTHLGLAGVEQYFGPGTRLTVT.

The chain joins TRBV28 to TRBJ2-7, with 7 bases identical to TRBD2. CDR3 size: 16 residues. V gave up 4 bases and J gave up 0 bases; unmatched junction bases: 9. The germline CDR1 and CDR2 sequences are MDHEN and SYDVKM. CDR3 sequence: CASSSLGEGPSYEQYF. CDR3 DNA sequence: TGTGCCAGCAGTTCCCTAGGGGAGGGACCCTCCTACGAGCAGTACTTC.

V usage is TRBV4-1 and J usage is TRBJ2-7; TRBD1 matches 7 bases. CDR3 length: 14 residues. CDR1 and CDR2 (germline): MGHRA, YSYEKL. J gave up 3 bases and V 0 bases, and 2 bases lay outside the gene matches. As DNA, the CDR3 is TGCGCCAGCAGCCAAGATGGACAGGACTACGAGCAGTACTTC. It specifies CASSQDGQDYEQYF.

V and J are TRBV7-9 and TRBJ1-1, with D tentatively TRBD1 (5 bases). V lost 4 bases and J lost 3, with 15 bases in between. Germline-derived CDR1 and CDR2 are SEHNR and FQNEAQ (reference sequence). CDR3 length: 15 residues. The CDR3 loop reads CASSSEGATYTEAFF. The CDR3 region has the DNA TGTGCCAGCAGCTCAGAAGGGGCTACTTACACTGAAGCTTTCTTT.

The chain links TRBV6-5 to TRBJ2-3, with D maybe TRBD2 (6 bases). Trimming left V 6 bases short and J 6 bases short, with 13 bases between. This CDR3 has 13 residues. CDR1 and CDR2 from the germline V gene are MNHEY and SVGAGI. The CDR3 reads CASRGGQQDTQYF. CDR3 coding DNA: TGTGCCAGCAGGGGAGGTCAGCAGGATACGCAGTATTTT.

The chain links TRBV6-4 to TRBJ2-5; TRBD2 matches at 7 bases. From germline, CDR1 is MRHNA and CDR2 SNTAGT. After removal of 0 bases from V and 4 bases from J, the junction contained 5 bases not matched to a gene. CDR3 length: 15 amino acids. This CDR3 reads CASSDSGGSGETQYF. The CDR3 DNA reads TGTGCCAGCAGTGACTCGGGGGGGAGCGGAGAGACCCAGTACTTC.

The gene calls are TRBV6-5 and TRBJ1-1, with 12 bases lining up with TRBD1. Unmatched junction bases numbered 3, after V lost 6 bases and J lost 4 bases. Germline V lookup: CDR1 MNHEY, CDR2 SVGAGI. The CDR3 extends over 14 amino acids. CDR3: CASRGTGGVTEAFF. In DNA form, the CDR3 reads TGTGCCAGCAGAGGGACAGGGGGCGTCACTGAAGCTTTCTTT.

On this clone: Other DNA sequences of this sample code for an identical CDR3. The chain carries TRBV19 and TRBJ1-5, with 8 bases fitting TRBD1. V was pared by 6 bases and J by 1 base, with 2 bases of the junction left unmatched. CDR1 and CDR2 from the germline V gene are LNHDA and SQIVND (reference sequence). This CDR3 is 14 amino acids long. The CDR3 DNA reads TGTGCCAGTAGGAGGACAGGGAGCAATCAGCCCCAGCATTTT. Translating it yields CASRRTGSNQPQHF.

The rearrangement joins TRBV6-5 to TRBJ1-2; 7 positions agree with TRBD1. The CDR3 is 15 residues long. The germline CDR1 and CDR2 sequences are MNHEY and SVGAGI. V gave up 0 bases and J gave up 5 bases; unmatched junction bases: 6. CDR3 nucleotides: TGTGCCAGCAGTTACTCTCGGGCAGGGGGATATGGCTACACCTTC. Protein sequence: CASSYSRAGGYGYTF.

This clone was counted a few times. The V gene is TRBV5-6, the J gene TRBJ2-7, with 8 bases identical to TRBD2. CDR1 is SGHDT, CDR2 YYEEEE, per germline. The V gene end was trimmed by 6 bases and the J gene end by 6 bases; junction bases not matched to a gene: 14. CDR3 length: 15 residues. The CDR3 is CASIRAWREVGEQYF. DNA for the CDR3: TGTGCCAGCATCCGGGCTTGGCGGGAGGTTGGCGAGCAGTACTTC.

The genes are TRBV6-4 and TRBJ2-4; D perhaps matches TRBD1 (5 bases). CDR3 size: 16 residues. Germline loops: CDR1 MRHNA, CDR2 SNTAGT. Trimming cost V 2 bases and J 2 bases, with 13 bases left between them. The CDR3 region is CASSDPQEWTKNIQYF. In DNA form, the CDR3 reads TGTGCCAGCAGTGACCCACAGGAGTGGACCAAAAACATTCAGTACTTC.

This sequence joins TRBV29-1 and TRBJ1-3, with D unresolved. The CDR3 has 13 amino acids. Germline loops: CDR1 SQVTM, CDR2 ANQGSEA. The germline V and J ends were trimmed by 7 bases and 0 bases, with 10 bases remaining between them. CDR3 residues: CSAVPYSGNTIYF. The DNA of the CDR3 is TGCAGCGCTGTCCCTTACTCTGGAAACACCATATATTTT.

This clone has a handful of counts. This sequence joins TRBV7-2 and TRBJ2-7, with TRBD2 matching 14 bases. This CDR3 has 16 residues. V lost 5 bases and J lost 6; bases outside the gene matches: 9. CDR1 is SGHTA, CDR2 FQGNSA, per germline. The CDR3 DNA reads TGTGCCAGCAGCACCAAAGGGACTAGCGGGAGAGCCGAGCAGTACTTC. Its protein product is CASSTKGTSGRAEQYF. Filled out from reference TRBV7-2 and TRBJ2-7, the complete variable domain reads GAGVSQSPSNKVTEKGKDVELRCDPISGHTALYWYRQSLGQGLEFLIYFQGNSAPDKSGLPSDRFSAERTGGSVSTLTIQRTQQEDSAVYLCASSTKGTSGRAEQYFGPGTRLTVT.

The chain employs TRBV6-6 and TRBJ1-4, with 7 bases aligning to TRBD1. Trimming removed 4 bases from V and 5 bases from J; junction bases left unmatched: 7. Germline CDR1 reads MNHNY; CDR2 reads SVGAGI (reference sequence). CDR3 length: 15 residues. In DNA form, the CDR3 reads TGTGCCAGCAGTTTCCCGGGACAGCTAAATGAAAAACTGTTTTTT. This gives the protein CASSFPGQLNEKLFF.

This clone came up a few times. The genes are TRBV21-1 and TRBJ1-5. TRBV21-1 represents a pseudogene. This CDR3 has 15 residues. The CDR3 sequence: CASSKQTAAVPPQHF. The CDR3 DNA sequence: TGTGCCAGCAGCAAACAGACCGCTGCGGTTCCGCCCCAGCATTTT.